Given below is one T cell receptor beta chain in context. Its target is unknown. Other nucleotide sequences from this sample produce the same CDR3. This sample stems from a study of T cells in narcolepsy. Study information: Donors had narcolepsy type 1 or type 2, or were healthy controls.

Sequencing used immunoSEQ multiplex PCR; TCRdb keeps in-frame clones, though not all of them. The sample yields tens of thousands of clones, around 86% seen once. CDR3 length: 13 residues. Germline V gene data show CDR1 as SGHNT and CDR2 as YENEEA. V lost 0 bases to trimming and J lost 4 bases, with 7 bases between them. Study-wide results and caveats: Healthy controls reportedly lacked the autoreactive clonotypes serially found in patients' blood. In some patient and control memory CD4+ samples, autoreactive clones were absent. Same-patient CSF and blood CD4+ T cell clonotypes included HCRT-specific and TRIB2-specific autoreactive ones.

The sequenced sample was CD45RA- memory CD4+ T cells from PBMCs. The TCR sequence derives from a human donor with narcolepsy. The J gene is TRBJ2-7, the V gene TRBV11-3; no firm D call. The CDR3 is CASSLEGSYEQYF. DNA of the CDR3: TGTGCCAGCAGCTTAGAGGGAAGTTACGAGCAGTACTTC.